The entry below gives a single T cell receptor (beta chain) sequence along with its context. The target antigen is unknown. The Oncomine TCR Beta short-read assay generated sequence data from the DNA of cultured CD4+ T cells. TCRdb passed the PCR reads through MiXCR, listing each CDR3 protein once. This table holds several thousand distinct CDR3 sequences, around 50% found once. The sample's treatment: roughly 10-day PBMC culture with coronavirus spike peptide pools or control peptides (ViraFEST assay). About 2 million PBMCs went into each well for culture with around 9.2 IU/ml IL-2 and roughly 9 ug/ml peptide pools. After around ten days of culture, CD4+ T cells were negatively selected. These data are taken from a study of vaccination and CD4 T cells after COVID-19. Points from the study as a whole: SARS-CoV-2-reactive clonotypes showed a nonsignificant median rise from roughly 21 to 40.

The sequence derives from a human donor who had recovered from COVID-19. The specimen was CD4+ T cells from blood, cultured in vitro.

DNA for the CDR3: TGTGCCATCAGTGAGAACCGACAGGGGGATAGGGGCTACACCTTC. This gives the protein CAISENRQGDRGYTF. This sequence joins TRBV10-3 and TRBJ1-2, with TRBD1 identical over 9 bases. V trimming: 2 bases; J trimming: 8 bases; junction bases outside the gene matches: 9. Germline CDR1 is ENHRY and CDR2 is SYGVKD. The CDR3 has 15 residues.